A single sample is the source of the 23 T cell receptor beta chains below, sequenced in a study of Ad26.COV2.S vaccination and SARS-CoV-2 variants. The treatment is: approximately 18 received Ad26.COV2.S at low or high dose, single or two shots; 5 received placebo; per-sample allocation not given. It was on day 63 after the first vaccine or placebo injection that samples were taken. Method: immunoSEQ multiplex PCR; TCRdb's copy keeps in-frame clones and lacks some. The repertoire holds about 400,000 clones, 75% to 90% seen once, with around 2% in the top ten. The specimen comprised peripheral blood, sampled in a trial of Ad26.COV2.S vaccine versus placebo. All receptors come from a person aged 18-65 years who received the Ad26.COV2.S COVID-19 vaccine or a placebo.

This chain joins TRBV27 and TRBJ1-1; TRBD1 might be the D (5 bases). V gave up 5 bases and J gave up 3 bases, with 16 bases separating them. The length of the CDR3 is 15 residues. Looked up from germline, CDR1 is MNHEY and CDR2 is SMNVEV (reference sequence). The CDR3 loop reads CASSGTLKGHTEAFF. In DNA form, the CDR3 reads TGTGCCAGCAGTGGGACCCTAAAGGGACACACTGAAGCTTTCTTT.

V and J are TRBV5-4 and TRBJ2-3; TRBD1 agrees at 11 bases. Germline V CDR1 and CDR2: SGHNT, YYREEE (reference sequence). This CDR3 has 14 residues. Trimming at V came to 4 bases and at J to 5 bases, leaving 3 bases not matched to a gene. CDR3 sequence reads: CASSRDRGIDTQYF. CDR3 in DNA: TGTGCCAGCAGCCGGGACAGGGGGATAGATACGCAGTATTTT.

This clone showed up just once. The V and J genes are TRBV10-3 and TRBJ2-2, with 12 bases lining up with TRBD2. CDR1 and CDR2 (germline): ENHRY, SYGVKD. CDR3 length: 16 amino acids. V was clipped by 2 bases and J by 5 bases; unmatched bases: 3. This CDR3 reads CAISETSGRRTGELFF. The CDR3 DNA reads TGTGCCATCAGTGAGACTAGCGGGAGGCGGACCGGGGAGCTGTTTTTT.

This clone was seen a single time. The genes are TRBV6-6 and TRBJ2-3; D is possibly TRBD2 (6 bases). The CDR3 covers 16 residues. Trimming shortened V by 0 bases and J by 4 bases, and 14 bases separated the two germline ends. Germline V gene data show CDR1 as MNHNY and CDR2 as SVGAGI (reference sequence). DNA of the CDR3: TGTGCCAGCAGTTACTCTCGCGGGATAACCCCAGATACGCAGTATTTT. Protein: CASSYSRGITPDTQYF.

J is TRBJ2-3 and V is TRBV18; TRBD2 agrees at 12 bases. The germline gives CDR1 KGHSH, CDR2 LQKENI. This CDR3 region has 17 residues. The V segment lost 3 bases and the J segment 6 bases; nucleotides outside the gene matches: 10. CDR3 sequence (DNA): TGTGCCAGCTCACCCGGACTAGCGGGGACCCGAGGGGATACGCAGTATTTT. This codes for CASSPGLAGTRGDTQYF.

The chain uses TRBV7-2 and TRBJ2-7; D unresolved. CDR1 is SGHTA and CDR2 is FQGNSA in the germline V gene. CDR3 size: 14 residues. Trimming took 1 base from V and 2 from J, leaving 9 bases between them. CDR3: CASSLGSVPYEQYF. The CDR3 coding sequence is TGTGCCAGCAGCTTAGGTTCAGTGCCCTACGAGCAGTACTTC.

V is TRBV11-3 and J is TRBJ2-7; no firm D call. The CDR3 has 14 amino acids. V dropped 2 bases and J dropped 5 bases, with 13 bases sitting between them. From germline, CDR1 is SGHNT and CDR2 YENEEA. The DNA of the CDR3 is TGTGCCAGCAGCTTACCTCGTACAGTCAACGAGCAGTACTTC. Amino acids: CASSLPRTVNEQYF.

This chain uses TRBV5-4 with TRBJ2-7; TRBD2 agrees at 9 bases. Germline V gene data show CDR1 as SGHNT and CDR2 as YYREEE (reference sequence). Unmatched junction bases numbered 13, after V lost 3 bases and J lost 6 bases. This CDR3 region has 16 residues. The CDR3 sequence: CASSWDPGTSLPEQYF. The CDR3 DNA follows: TGTGCCAGCAGCTGGGACCCCGGGACTAGCTTGCCCGAGCAGTACTTC.

The J gene is TRBJ2-7, the V gene TRBV7-9, with TRBD1 identical over 10 bases. V lost 5 bases to trimming and J lost 5 bases; unmatched junction nucleotides: 9. Germline CDR1 and CDR2: SEHNR and FQNEAQ (reference sequence). This CDR3 is built from 15 residues. CDR3 DNA sequence: TGTGCCAGCAGCCCACGACAGGGGGCGAAGGACGAGCAGTACTTC. As protein: CASSPRQGAKDEQYF.

This clone was found once. The sample holds other DNA sequences that translate to the same CDR3. The J gene is TRBJ2-2, the V gene TRBV20-1, with D tentatively TRBD1 (6 bases). The germline V gene encodes CDR1 DFQATT and CDR2 SNEGSKA (reference sequence). The CDR3 extends over 11 amino acids. In DNA, the CDR3 is TGCAGCGCCAGGGGTCCCGGGGAGCTGTTTTTT. Residues: CSARGPGELFF.

This chain uses TRBV2 with TRBJ2-5; D is perhaps TRBD1 (6 bases). Germline-derived CDR1 and CDR2 are SNHLY and FYNNEI. This CDR3 comprises 14 residues. V was shortened by 6 bases and J by 3 bases, with 14 bases between the two germline ends. In DNA form, the CDR3 reads TGTGCCAGCAGACTGGGGGCAGGGAAAGAGACCCAGTACTTC. Its translation: CASRLGAGKETQYF.

Turning to this clone: At the DNA level, this CDR3 is encoded by other sequences in the same sample as well. The rearrangement links TRBV6-5 to TRBJ2-3; possibly TRBD1 or TRBD2 for D (5 bases each). The CDR3 is 14 residues long. Trimming took off 2 bases at V and 1 base at J, with 7 bases between the two ends. From germline, CDR1 is MNHEY and CDR2 SVGAGI. The CDR3 DNA reads TGTGCCAGCAGTTACGGGGGACGCACAGATACGCAGTATTTT. It specifies CASSYGGRTDTQYF.

The gene calls are TRBV4-1 and TRBJ1-1, with D possibly being TRBD1 (5 bases). CDR3 length: 15 residues. The germline V and J ends were trimmed by 3 bases and 1 base, with 12 bases remaining between them. The V gene's germline CDR1 is MGHRA and CDR2 YSYEKL. The CDR3 loop is CASSQGRIWNTEAFF. Here the CDR3 DNA reads TGCGCCAGCAGCCAGGGACGGATTTGGAACACTGAAGCTTTCTTT.

The gene calls are TRBV9 and TRBJ2-7; D uncertain. V was trimmed by 0 bases and J by 2 bases, leaving 9 bases between them. Germline V gene lookup returns CDR1 SGDLS and CDR2 YYNGEE. This CDR3 is 14 amino acids long. CDR3 in amino acids: CASSVDVRTYEQYF. As DNA, the CDR3 is TGTGCCAGCAGCGTAGACGTTAGAACCTACGAGCAGTACTTC. The whole variable domain, filled in from reference TRBV9 and TRBJ2-7, reads DSGVTQTPKHLITATGQRVTLRCSPRSGDLSVYWYQQSLDQGLQFLIQYYNGEERAKGNILERFSAQQFPDLHSELNLSSLELGDSALYFCASSVDVRTYEQYFGPGTRLTVT.

This clone was seen once. CDR3 sequence reads: CASSYGQGLAGTPSKNIQYF. Here the CDR3 DNA reads TGTGCCAGCAGTTACGGCCAGGGGCTAGCGGGCACCCCGTCCAAAAACATTCAGTACTTC. The chain carries TRBV6-2 or TRBV6-3 and TRBJ2-4; TRBD2 matches at 8 bases. The CDR3 runs 20 residues. Germline CDR1 MNHEY, CDR2 SVGEGT. Trimming cost V 2 bases and J 2 bases; bases outside gene matches: 17.

This chain joins TRBV18 and TRBJ2-3; 8 bases agree with TRBD2. This CDR3 has 12 residues. V shed 1 base, J shed 15 bases, and the junction held 6 bases outside the gene matches. Germline CDR1 KGHSH, CDR2 LQKENI. CDR3 in amino acids: CASSPRREELYF. CDR3 coding DNA: TGTGCCAGCTCACCACGGCGGGAGGAGTTATATTTT.

V is TRBV5-6 and J is TRBJ2-1; D perhaps matches TRBD2 (6 bases). This CDR3 contains 15 residues. Trimming shortened V by 4 bases and J by 6 bases, and 17 bases separated the two germline ends. CDR1 and CDR2 (germline): SGHDT, YYEEEE. CDR3 sequence reads: CASSRRDSRGNEQFF. The CDR3 DNA sequence: TGTGCCAGCAGCCGCAGGGACTCCCGCGGCAATGAGCAGTTCTTC. The entire variable domain, with the rest obtained from reference TRBV5-6 and TRBJ2-1, is as follows: DAGVTQSPTHLIKTRGQQVTLRCSPKSGHDTVSWYQQALGQGPQFIFQYYEEEERQRGNFPDRFSGHQFPNYSSELNVNALLLGDSALYLCASSRRDSRGNEQFFGPGTRLTVL.

In this sample, this clone turned up once. The CDR3 DNA is TGTGCCAGCAGCCAAGATAGAAGGGATAGGGACACTGAAGCTTTCTTT. It translates to CASSQDRRDRDTEAFF. The rearrangement uses TRBV3-1 (or the pseudogene TRBV3-2) and TRBJ1-1; D not resolved. From germline, CDR1 is LGHDT and CDR2 YNNKEL (reference sequence). V shed 0 bases and J shed 3 bases, with 14 bases lying between them. This CDR3 contains 16 residues.

The chain is built from TRBV5-6 and TRBJ1-5; D is perhaps TRBD1 (6 bases). Germline CDR1 reads SGHDT; CDR2 reads YYEEEE. V shed 4 bases and J shed 1 base, with 18 bases lying between them. This CDR3 has 17 residues. This CDR3 is CASSTLGGSISNQPQHF. In DNA, the CDR3 is TGTGCCAGCAGCACCCTAGGGGGGTCCATCAGCAATCAGCCCCAGCATTTT.

The V gene is TRBV18, the J gene TRBJ2-4, with 9 bases aligning to TRBD1. The trim removed 3 bases at V and 4 bases at J, leaving 13 bases unmatched. The V gene's germline CDR1 is KGHSH and CDR2 LQKENI. There are 18 residues in the CDR3. The CDR3 reads CASSPLAPSTGGKNIQYF. The CDR3 coding sequence is TGTGCCAGCTCACCCCTTGCGCCTTCGACAGGGGGAAAAAACATTCAGTACTTC. Based on the CDR3 plus reference TRBV18 and TRBJ2-4, the full variable domain is NAGVMQNPRHLVRRRGQEARLRCSPMKGHSHVYWYRQLPEEGLKFMVYLQKENIIDESGMPKERFSAEFPKEGPSILRIQQVVRGDSAAYFCASSPLAPSTGGKNIQYFGAGTRLSVL.

V is TRBV12-3 or TRBV12-4 and J is TRBJ2-5, with 8 bases lining up with TRBD2. With 2 bases clipped from V and 6 bases from J, the junction kept 2 bases outside the gene matches. There are 13 residues in the CDR3. Written as DNA, the CDR3 is TGTGCCAGCAGTTTACGACTAGCGAAGACCCAGTACTTC. This encodes CASSLRLAKTQYF.

The chain has TRBV6-2 or TRBV6-3 and TRBJ1-5; the D gene is possibly TRBD1 (5 bases). The V gene's germline CDR1 is MNHEY and CDR2 SVGEGT. The CDR3 runs to 16 residues. The germline V and J ends were trimmed by 6 bases and 0 bases, with 15 bases remaining between them. This chain's CDR3 is CASSLKTAYSNQPQHF. In nucleotides, the CDR3 is TGTGCCAGCAGCCTGAAGACAGCATATAGCAATCAGCCCCAGCATTTT.

This clone occurred once. The CDR3 nucleotides read TGCGCCAGCAGCCAAGGAAGACTAGCGGCACTCTACAATGAGCAGTTCTTC. It yields the protein CASSQGRLAALYNEQFF. The rearrangement links TRBV4-1 to TRBJ2-1, with 9 bases identical to TRBD2. J was trimmed by 3 bases and V by 1 base; bases with no gene match: 7. The CDR3 has 17 amino acids. Germline CDR1 reads MGHRA; CDR2 reads YSYEKL.